Listed below are T cell receptor beta chains from one sample, sequenced in a study of blood T cells in healthy people across ages. TCRdb used MiXCR to reprocess the 5' RACE reads, holding one entry per CDR3 protein. This table has about 1.8 million distinct CDR3 sequences, 49% appearing once. The sequencing sample was made of blood. The receptor source for this set is a middle-aged woman in good health. Both conserved end residues are part of each CDR3. D genes are given only for firm matches. The size entry is marked missing in some rows and otherwise reads once, few, many or a size class.

d_call,v_call,j_call,clone_size,cdr3_aa,cdr3_nt
-,TRBV5-1,TRBJ2-7,many,CASSLGDEQYF,TGTGCCAGCAGTTTAGGGGACGAGCAGTACTTC
TRBD1,TRBV7-2,TRBJ1-2,few,CASSLARTGNYGYTF,TGTGCCAGCAGCTTAGCCCGGACAGGAAACTATGGTTACACCTTC
TRBD2,TRBV5-1,TRBJ2-5,-,CVSSAGLAGVIQETQYF,TGCGTCAGCAGCGCGGGACTAGCGGGGGTGATCCAAGAGACCCAGTACTTC
-,TRBV28,TRBJ2-1,-,CASSLLATNNEQFF,TGTGCCAGCAGTTTACTGGCTACCAACAATGAGCAGTTCTTC
TRBD2,TRBV7-2,TRBJ2-6,-,CASSLALRGGTSGANVLTF,TGTGCCAGCAGCTTAGCGCTTCGGGGGGGCACCTCTGGGGCCAACGTCCTGACTTTC
TRBD1,TRBV5-6,TRBJ1-2,-,CASSHRGRGYGYTF,TGTGCCAGCAGCCACAGGGGGCGAGGCTATGGCTACACCTTC
-,TRBV12-3/TRBV12-4,TRBJ2-7,few,CASQGWVLSGYEQYF,TGTGCCAGCCAGGGATGGGTGCTATCCGGCTACGAGCAGTACTTC
TRBD2,TRBV5-1,TRBJ2-1,-,CASSPIRPGTTRNEQFF,TGCGCCAGCAGCCCGATTAGGCCCGGGACTACTCGCAATGAGCAGTTCTTC
-,TRBV9,TRBJ2-3,few,CASSVRGGTDNTDTQYF,TGTGCCAGCAGCGTAAGGGGCGGGACGGATAACACAGATACGCAGTATTTT
TRBD2,TRBV7-6,TRBJ2-6,-,CASSLVGAGDSGANVLTF,TGTGCCAGCAGCTTAGTTGGGGCGGGAGACTCTGGGGCCAACGTCCTGACTTTC
-,TRBV6-2/TRBV6-3,TRBJ2-5,-,CASSQRFQYF,TGTGCCAGCAGTCAACGTTTCCAGTACTTC
-,TRBV7-3,TRBJ2-1,-,CASSFGGQSSYNEQFF,TGTGCCAGCAGCTTCGGGGGGCAAAGCTCCTACAATGAGCAGTTCTTC
TRBD1,TRBV25-1,TRBJ2-7,-,CATHGTGGYEQYF,TGTGCCACACACGGGACAGGGGGCTACGAGCAGTACTTC
-,TRBV21-1,TRBJ1-2,-,CASSKERAGADGYTF,TGTGCCAGCAGCAAAGAGAGGGCAGGGGCTGATGGCTACACCTTC
-,TRBV15,TRBJ2-7,-,CATSRDGGVGEQYF,TGTGCCACCAGCAGAGATGGGGGAGTAGGTGAGCAGTACTTC
TRBD2,TRBV7-2,TRBJ2-3,-,CASSPSGGAFHTQYF,TGTGCCAGCAGCCCTAGCGGGGGGGCGTTTCATACGCAGTATTTT
-,TRBV3-1,TRBJ2-1,-,CASDTGTGLNEQFF,TGTGCCAGCGACACGGGGACTGGACTCAATGAGCAGTTCTTC
-,TRBV15,TRBJ1-5,few,CATSRDVAAGHSNQPQHF,TGTGCCACCAGCAGAGATGTGGCGGCAGGGCATAGCAATCAGCCCCAGCATTTT
-,TRBV21-1,TRBJ2-3,-,CASSKGNWRPTSTDTQYF,TGTGCCAGCAGCAAAGGGAACTGGCGGCCCACTAGCACAGATACGCAGTATTTT
-,TRBV3-1,TRBJ1-1,-,CASSQGQGKNAEAFF,TGTGCCAGCAGCCAAGGTCAGGGGAAGAACGCTGAAGCTTTCTTT
-,TRBV7-9,TRBJ1-2,-,CASSAAGFYGYTF,TGTGCCAGCAGCGCGGCAGGGTTCTATGGCTACACCTTC
-,TRBV7-9,TRBJ1-2,-,CASSQQGGSYGYTF,TGTGCCAGCAGCCAACAGGGTGGGAGCTATGGCTACACCTTC
TRBD1,TRBV27,TRBJ2-1,-,CASSSRQGAGNEQFF,TGTGCCAGCAGTTCTCGACAGGGGGCGGGAAATGAGCAGTTCTTC
-,TRBV20-1,TRBJ1-2,few,CSARLVLGYGYTF,TGCAGTGCTAGACTAGTTCTGGGGTATGGCTACACCTTC
TRBD2,TRBV29-1,TRBJ2-1,-,CSVGTSGGRSYNEQFF,TGCAGCGTTGGGACTAGCGGGGGAAGATCCTACAATGAGCAGTTCTTC
-,TRBV12-3/TRBV12-4,TRBJ2-3,few,CASKILTTDTQYF,TGTGCCAGCAAGATACTGACCACAGATACGCAGTATTTT
-,TRBV20-1,TRBJ2-7,-,CSASGGRGSSYEQYF,TGCAGTGCTAGTGGGGGCCGGGGGAGCTCCTACGAGCAGTACTTC
-,TRBV12-3/TRBV12-4,TRBJ2-3,few,CASSFSHQGQSGGDTQYF,TGTGCCAGCAGTTTCAGCCATCAAGGACAGAGCGGAGGAGATACGCAGTATTTT
-,TRBV3-1,TRBJ2-7,few,CASSQDGGGHTYEQYF,TGTGCCAGCAGCCAAGATGGCGGGGGCCATACCTACGAGCAGTACTTC
TRBD1,TRBV6-2/TRBV6-3,TRBJ1-1,-,CASSRQGAFAEAFF,TGTGCCAGTTCGAGACAGGGGGCTTTCGCTGAAGCTTTCTTT